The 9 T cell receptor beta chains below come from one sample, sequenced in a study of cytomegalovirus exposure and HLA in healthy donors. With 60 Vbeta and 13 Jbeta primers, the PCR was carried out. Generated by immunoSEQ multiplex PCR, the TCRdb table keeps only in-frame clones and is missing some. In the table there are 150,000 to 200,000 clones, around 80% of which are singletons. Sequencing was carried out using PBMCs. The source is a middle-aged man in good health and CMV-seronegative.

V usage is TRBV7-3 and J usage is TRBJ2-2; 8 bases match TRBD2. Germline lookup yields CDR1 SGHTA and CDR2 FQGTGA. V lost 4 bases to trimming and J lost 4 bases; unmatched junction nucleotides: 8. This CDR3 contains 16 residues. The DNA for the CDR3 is TGTGCCAGCAGCTCTCGGGGGGGGGCCAGCACCGGGGAGCTGTTTTTT. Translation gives CASSSRGGASTGELFF.

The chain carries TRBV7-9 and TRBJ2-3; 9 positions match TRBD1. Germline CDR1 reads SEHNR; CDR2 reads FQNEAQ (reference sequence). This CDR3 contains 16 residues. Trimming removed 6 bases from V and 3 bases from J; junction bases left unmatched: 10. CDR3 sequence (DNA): TGTGCCAGCAGGATGGCCGGGACAGGGCTTACAGATACGCAGTATTTT. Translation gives CASRMAGTGLTDTQYF.

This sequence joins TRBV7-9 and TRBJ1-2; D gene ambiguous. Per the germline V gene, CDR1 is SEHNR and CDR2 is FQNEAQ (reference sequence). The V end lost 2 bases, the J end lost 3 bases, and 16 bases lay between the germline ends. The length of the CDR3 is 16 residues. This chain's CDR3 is CASSLLVPTNDYGYTF. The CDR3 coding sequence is TGTGCCAGCAGCTTATTAGTCCCTACTAACGACTATGGCTACACCTTC.

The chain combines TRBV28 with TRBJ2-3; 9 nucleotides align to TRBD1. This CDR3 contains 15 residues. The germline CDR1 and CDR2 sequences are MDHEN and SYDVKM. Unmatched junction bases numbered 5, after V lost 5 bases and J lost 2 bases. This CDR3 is CASSRGTGFTDTQYF. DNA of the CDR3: TGTGCCAGCAGTCGAGGGACAGGGTTCACAGATACGCAGTATTTT.

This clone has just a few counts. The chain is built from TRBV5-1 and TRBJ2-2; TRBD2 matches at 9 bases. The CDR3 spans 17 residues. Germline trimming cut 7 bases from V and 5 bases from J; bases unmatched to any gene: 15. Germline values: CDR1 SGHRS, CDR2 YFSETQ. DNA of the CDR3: TGCGCCAGCGCTTCCACCTTAGCGGGAGATGATACCGGGGAGCTGTTTTTT. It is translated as CASASTLAGDDTGELFF. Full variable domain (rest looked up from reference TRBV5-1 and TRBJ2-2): KAGVTQTPRYLIKTRGQQVTLSCSPISGHRSVSWYQQTPGQGLQFLFEYFSETQRNKGNFPGRFSGRQFSNSRSEMNVSTLELGDSALYLCASASTLAGDDTGELFFGEGSRLTVL.

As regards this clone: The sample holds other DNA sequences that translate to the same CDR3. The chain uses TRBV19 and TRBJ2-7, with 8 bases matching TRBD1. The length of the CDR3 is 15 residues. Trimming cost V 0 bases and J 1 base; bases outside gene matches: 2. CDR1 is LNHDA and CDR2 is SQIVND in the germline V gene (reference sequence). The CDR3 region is CASSIDRGLSYEQYF. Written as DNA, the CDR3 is TGTGCCAGTAGTATAGACAGGGGGCTATCCTACGAGCAGTACTTC.

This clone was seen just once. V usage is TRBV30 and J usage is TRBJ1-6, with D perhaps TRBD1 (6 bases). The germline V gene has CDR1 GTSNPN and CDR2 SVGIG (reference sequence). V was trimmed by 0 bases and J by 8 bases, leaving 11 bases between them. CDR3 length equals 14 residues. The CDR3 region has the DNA TGTGCCTGGAGTGTACGGCAGGGGCATTCACCCCTCCACTTT. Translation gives CAWSVRQGHSPLHF.

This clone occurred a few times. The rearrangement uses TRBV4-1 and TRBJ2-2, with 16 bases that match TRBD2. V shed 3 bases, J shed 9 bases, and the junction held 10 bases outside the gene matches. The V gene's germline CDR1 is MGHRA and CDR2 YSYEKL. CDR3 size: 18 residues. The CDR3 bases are TGCGCCAGCAGCCAGGCCCCCGGGACTAGCGGGGGGGCCTGGGAGCTGTTTTTT. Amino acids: CASSQAPGTSGGAWELFF.

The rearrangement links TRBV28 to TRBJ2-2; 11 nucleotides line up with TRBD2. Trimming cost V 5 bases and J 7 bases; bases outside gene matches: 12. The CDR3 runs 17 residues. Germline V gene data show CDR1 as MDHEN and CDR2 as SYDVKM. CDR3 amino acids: CASSPQPSGRRGGELFF. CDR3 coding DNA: TGTGCCAGCAGTCCACAGCCTAGCGGGAGGCGGGGCGGGGAGCTGTTTTTT.